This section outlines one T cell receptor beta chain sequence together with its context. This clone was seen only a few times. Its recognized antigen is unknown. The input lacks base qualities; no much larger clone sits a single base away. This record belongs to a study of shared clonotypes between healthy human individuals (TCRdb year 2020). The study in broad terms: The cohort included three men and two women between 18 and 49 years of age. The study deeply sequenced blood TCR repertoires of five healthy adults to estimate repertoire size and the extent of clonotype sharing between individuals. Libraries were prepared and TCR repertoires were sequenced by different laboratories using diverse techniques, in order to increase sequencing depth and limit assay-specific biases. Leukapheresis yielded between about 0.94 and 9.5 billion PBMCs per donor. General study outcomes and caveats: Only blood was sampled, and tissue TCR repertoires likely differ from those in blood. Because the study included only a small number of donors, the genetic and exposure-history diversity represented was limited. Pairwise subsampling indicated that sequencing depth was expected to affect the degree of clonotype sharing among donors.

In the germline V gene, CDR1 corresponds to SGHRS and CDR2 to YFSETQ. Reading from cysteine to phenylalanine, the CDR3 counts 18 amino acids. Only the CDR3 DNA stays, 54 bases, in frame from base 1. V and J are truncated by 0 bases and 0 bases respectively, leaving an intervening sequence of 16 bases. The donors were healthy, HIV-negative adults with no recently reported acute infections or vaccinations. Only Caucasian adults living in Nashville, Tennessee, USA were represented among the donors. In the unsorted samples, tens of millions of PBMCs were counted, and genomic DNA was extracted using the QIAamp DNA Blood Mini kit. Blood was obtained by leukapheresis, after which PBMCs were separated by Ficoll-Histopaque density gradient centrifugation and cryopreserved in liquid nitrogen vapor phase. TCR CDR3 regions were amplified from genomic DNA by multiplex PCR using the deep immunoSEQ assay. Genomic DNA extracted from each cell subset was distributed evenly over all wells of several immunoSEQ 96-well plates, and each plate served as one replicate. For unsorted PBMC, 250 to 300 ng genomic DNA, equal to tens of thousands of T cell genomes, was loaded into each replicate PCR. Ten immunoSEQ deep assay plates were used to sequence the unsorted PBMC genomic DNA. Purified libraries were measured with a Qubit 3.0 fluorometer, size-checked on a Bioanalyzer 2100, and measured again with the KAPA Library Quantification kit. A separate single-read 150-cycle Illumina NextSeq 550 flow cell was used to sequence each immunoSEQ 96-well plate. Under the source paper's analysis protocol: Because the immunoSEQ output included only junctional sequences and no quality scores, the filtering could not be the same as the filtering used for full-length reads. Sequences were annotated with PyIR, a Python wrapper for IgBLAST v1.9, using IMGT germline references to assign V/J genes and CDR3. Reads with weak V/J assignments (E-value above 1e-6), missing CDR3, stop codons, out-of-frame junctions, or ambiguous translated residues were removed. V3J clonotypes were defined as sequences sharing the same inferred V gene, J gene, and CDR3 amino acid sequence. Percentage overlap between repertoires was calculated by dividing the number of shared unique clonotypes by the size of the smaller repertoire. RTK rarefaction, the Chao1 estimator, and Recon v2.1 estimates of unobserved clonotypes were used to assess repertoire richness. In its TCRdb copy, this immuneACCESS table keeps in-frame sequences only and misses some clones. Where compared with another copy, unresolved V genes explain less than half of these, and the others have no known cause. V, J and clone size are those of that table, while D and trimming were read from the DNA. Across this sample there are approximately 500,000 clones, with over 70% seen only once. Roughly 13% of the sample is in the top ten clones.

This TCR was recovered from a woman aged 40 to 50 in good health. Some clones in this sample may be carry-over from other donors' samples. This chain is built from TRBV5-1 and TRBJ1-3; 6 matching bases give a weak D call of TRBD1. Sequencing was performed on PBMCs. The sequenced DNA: TGCGCCAGCAGCTTGGAGGGAGGGGGGATTTTCTCTGGAAACACCATATATTTT. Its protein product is CASSLEGGGIFSGNTIYF. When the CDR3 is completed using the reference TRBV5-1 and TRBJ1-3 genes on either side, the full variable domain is KAGVTQTPRYLIKTRGQQVTLSCSPISGHRSVSWYQQTPGQGLQFLFEYFSETQRNKGNFPGRFSGRQFSNSRSEMNVSTLELGDSALYLCASSLEGGGIFSGNTIYFGEGSWLTVV.